The 21 T cell receptor beta chains below were found in one sample sequenced in a study of blood T cells in healthy people across ages. It was with a sample-barcoded 5' primer and a J-beta primer mix that a second PCR of about 7 to 12 cycles was run. TCRdb passed the 5' RACE reads through MiXCR, listing each CDR3 protein once. The sample includes around 1.7 million distinct CDR3 sequences, about 30% of them seen just once. Sequencing was carried out using blood. Receptors originate from a woman younger than 45 in good health.

The chain recombines TRBV20-1 with TRBJ2-5, with 9 bases fitting TRBD2. Per germline, CDR1 DFQATT and CDR2 SNEGSKA (reference sequence). Trimming removed 3 bases from V and 4 bases from J; junction bases left unmatched: 12. The CDR3 is made up of 16 amino acids. The CDR3 protein is CSASGSSGARRETQYF. The CDR3 nucleotides are TGCAGTGCTAGTGGGTCTAGCGGGGCGAGGCGAGAGACCCAGTACTTC.

The chain carries TRBV10-3 and TRBJ2-7; 7 bases agree with TRBD2. The germline V gene has CDR1 ENHRY and CDR2 SYGVKD. This CDR3 is 13 amino acids long. J lost 4 bases, V lost 6 bases, and 6 bases had no gene match. In DNA, the CDR3 is TGTGCCATCAGGGCGGGGGAGCGGTACGAGCAGTACTTC. Protein product: CAIRAGERYEQYF.

A few counts support this clonotype. This rearrangement joins TRBV12-3 or TRBV12-4 to TRBJ2-5; 9 bases agree with TRBD2. V lost 5 bases to trimming and J lost 4 bases; unmatched junction nucleotides: 11. The CDR3 is 16 amino acids. The CDR3 DNA reads as TGTGCCAGCAGTGGGTCCGGCGGGGGGGCAGGAGAGACCCAGTACTTC. Encoded protein: CASSGSGGGAGETQYF.

This clonotype was observed at least ten times. DNA of the CDR3: TGTGCCAGCAGACCTCCGGGAGATAGCCACATTCAGTACTTC. This gives the protein CASRPPGDSHIQYF. The chain carries TRBV12-3 or TRBV12-4 and TRBJ2-4; perhaps TRBD2 as D (6 bases). The CDR3 runs 14 residues. Trimming left V 6 bases short and J 8 bases short, with 17 bases between.

The sample holds many counts of this clonotype. This chain connects TRBV7-2 to TRBJ1-6; no clear D. In germline, CDR1 is SGHTA, CDR2 FQGNSA. The CDR3 has 16 amino acids. The V and J ends lost 6 bases and 4 bases respectively, with 16 bases between them. The CDR3 DNA reads TGTGCCAGCAGTCCAGAGGACGGATCTTATAATTCACCCCTCCACTTT. Encoded protein: CASSPEDGSYNSPLHF. Supplemented by reference TRBV7-2 and TRBJ1-6, the full variable domain reads GAGVSQSPSNKVTEKGKDVELRCDPISGHTALYWYRQSLGQGLEFLIYFQGNSAPDKSGLPSDRFSAERTGGSVSTLTIQRTQQEDSAVYLCASSPEDGSYNSPLHFGNGTRLTVT.

This sequence joins TRBV6-5 and TRBJ2-5; tentative D call: TRBD2 (6 bases). V was clipped by 2 bases and J by 5 bases, with 12 bases between them. The CDR3 contains 14 residues. Per germline, CDR1 MNHEY and CDR2 SVGAGI. The CDR3 DNA follows: TGTGCCAGCAGTTACCTAGCGAAAAGGGAGACCCAGTACTTC. Translated, it gives CASSYLAKRETQYF.

The chain links TRBV7-2 to TRBJ2-3; either TRBD1 or TRBD2 may fit D (5 bases each). The V end lost 5 bases, the J end lost 1 base, and 13 bases lay between the germline ends. There are 15 residues in the CDR3. CDR1 is SGHTA and CDR2 is FQGNSA in the germline V gene. CDR3: CASSPVLGGTDTQYF. The DNA of the CDR3 is TGTGCCAGCAGCCCCGTCTTGGGGGGCACAGATACGCAGTATTTT.

The chain links TRBV30 to TRBJ1-5, with D maybe TRBD1 (6 bases). Between the trimmed V and J ends, which lost 2 bases and 4 bases, there was a span of 12 bases. In germline, CDR1 is GTSNPN, CDR2 SVGIG (reference sequence). The CDR3 covers 14 residues. The CDR3 nucleotides are TGTGCCTGGAGTTCAGGTACAGGGAATCAGCCCCAGCATTTT. Its protein is CAWSSGTGNQPQHF.

The V call is TRBV29-1, the J call TRBJ2-3; no reliable D call. The CDR3 extends over 15 amino acids. Germline loops: CDR1 SQVTM, CDR2 ANQGSEA. V lost 0 bases, J lost 4 bases, and 14 bases lay in between. The CDR3 bases are TGCAGCGTTGAAGAAGGCCCTAGTTATGCAGATACGCAGTATTTT. It translates to CSVEEGPSYADTQYF.

The V and J genes are TRBV24-1 and TRBJ2-3; D uncertain. Trimming cost V 5 bases and J 1 base, with 3 bases left between them. The CDR3 consists of 12 residues. The germline CDR1 and CDR2 sequences are KGHDR and SFDVKD. The CDR3 region is CATSARTDTQYF. CDR3 bases: TGTGCCACCAGTGCCCGCACAGATACGCAGTATTTT.

The genes are TRBV24-1 and TRBJ1-1, with 8 nucleotides matching TRBD1. The CDR3 spans 15 residues. Looked up from germline, CDR1 is KGHDR and CDR2 is SFDVKD. Unmatched junction bases numbered 5, after V lost 5 bases and J lost 1 base. The CDR3 nucleotides read TGTGCCACCAGTGGCCCCGGACAGGGGAACACTGAAGCTTTCTTT. Translated: CATSGPGQGNTEAFF.

This clonotype was detected ten times or more. This sequence joins TRBV6-4 and TRBJ2-1; 9 nucleotides align to TRBD1. Trimming removed 5 bases from V and 6 bases from J; junction bases left unmatched: 8. Germline V gene lookup returns CDR1 MRHNA and CDR2 SNTAGT. CDR3 length: 15 residues. For the CDR3, the DNA is TGTGCCAGCAGTAAGGACAGGGGCACCGGCAATGAGCAGTTCTTC. Translating gives CASSKDRGTGNEQFF.

This rearrangement joins TRBV20-1 to TRBJ2-3; 7 nucleotides match TRBD1. CDR1 is DFQATT, CDR2 SNEGSKA, per germline (reference sequence). CDR3 length equals 14 residues. The ends lost 4 bases at V and 2 bases at J; junction bases unmatched: 6. Here the CDR3 reads CSAKGQTITDTQYF. As DNA, the CDR3 is TGCAGTGCTAAGGGACAGACTATCACAGATACGCAGTATTTT.

About this clonotype: A much more abundant neighbour one base away suggests this may be a read error. The chain joins TRBV7-9 to TRBJ2-1; D call uncertain. The CDR3 totals 14 residues. Per the germline V gene, CDR1 is SEHNR and CDR2 is FQNEAQ (reference sequence). DNA of the CDR3: TGTGCCAGCGGCTTATCGGTAGCCGACAATGAGCAGTTCTTC. Its protein product is CASGLSVADNEQFF.

The chain joins TRBV12-3 or TRBV12-4 to TRBJ2-3, with TRBD2 identical over 7 bases. This CDR3 contains 14 residues. With V trimmed by 3 bases and J by 5 bases, 5 bases remained unmatched. The CDR3 sequence is CASSFGGVLDTQYF. The CDR3 DNA sequence: TGTGCCAGCAGTTTTGGGGGGGTATTAGATACGCAGTATTTT.

At least ten counts were recorded for this clonotype. V gene TRBV6-5 combines with J gene TRBJ2-7; TRBD2 matches at 7 bases. Per germline, CDR1 MNHEY and CDR2 SVGAGI. This CDR3 comprises 15 residues. With 0 bases clipped from V and 7 bases from J, the junction kept 9 bases outside the gene matches. CDR3 DNA sequence: TGTGCCAGCAGTTACTCTCGCGGGAGTATAGGAGAGCAGTACTTC. It is translated as CASSYSRGSIGEQYF.

This clonotype has ten or more counts. The chain recombines TRBV10-2 with TRBJ2-6; TRBD1 or TRBD2 may be the D gene (5 bases each). The length of the CDR3 is 18 residues. In germline, CDR1 is WSHSY, CDR2 SAAADI. Trimming pared 10 bases from V and 1 base from J, leaving 23 bases between. The CDR3: CATIIGDGYLSGANVLTF. As DNA, the CDR3 is TGCGCCACAATCATTGGGGACGGCTACCTATCTGGGGCCAACGTCCTGACTTTC.

This clonotype was picked up a small number of times. The rearrangement uses TRBV5-1 and TRBJ2-1; 9 bases are a match to TRBD2. The CDR3 length is 14 residues. Germline CDR1 and CDR2: SGHRS and YFSETQ. Trimming cost V 5 bases and J 8 bases; bases outside gene matches: 8. CDR3 nucleotide sequence: TGCGCCAGCAGGTGGGCGGGGGGGCCCTATGAGCAGTTCTTC. This sequence encodes CASRWAGGPYEQFF.

This clonotype turned up a few times. This chain joins TRBV29-1 and TRBJ1-1; perhaps TRBD1 as D (5 bases). This CDR3 is 11 amino acids long. Trimming left V 7 bases short and J 6 bases short, with 12 bases between. Germline CDR1 SQVTM, CDR2 ANQGSEA. This CDR3 is CSGAGSSEAFF. The CDR3 coding sequence is TGCAGCGGCGCAGGGTCCTCTGAAGCTTTCTTT.

This clonotype was seen only a few times. The rearrangement uses TRBV6-5 and TRBJ1-2, with TRBD1 identical over 9 bases. The ends lost 7 bases at V and 7 bases at J; junction bases unmatched: 7. The CDR3 extends over 13 amino acids. Germline assignment: CDR1 MNHEY and CDR2 SVGAGI. CDR3 loop: CASKGQGYSGYTF. CDR3 in DNA: TGTGCCAGCAAGGGACAGGGATACTCTGGCTACACCTTC.

The rearrangement joins TRBV5-1 to TRBJ2-7; tentatively, D is TRBD1 or TRBD2 (6 bases each). The CDR3 has 14 amino acids. Looked up from germline, CDR1 is SGHRS and CDR2 is YFSETQ. Between the trimmed V and J ends, which lost 0 bases and 6 bases, there was a span of 13 bases. CDR3 residues: CASSLGGASREQYF. The CDR3 DNA sequence: TGCGCCAGCAGCTTGGGGGGGGCCTCTCGCGAGCAGTACTTC.